This T cell receptor beta chain was captured in a study of blood T cells in healthy people across ages. Germline CDR1 is SGHVS and CDR2 is FNYEAQ. This CDR3 comprises 14 residues. V was shortened by 2 bases and J by 12 bases, with 17 bases between the two germline ends. A J-beta primer mix and a sample-barcoded 5' primer were used in a second PCR of about 7 to 12 cycles. Via MiXCR, TCRdb re-called the 5' RACE reads, giving one row per CDR3 protein. Among almost 800,000 distinct CDR3 sequences, roughly 64% were seen once, and the ten largest hold roughly 20%. This clonotype has a count of ten or more. V is TRBV7-6 and J is TRBJ2-4; tentatively, D is TRBD2 (5 bases). The clonotype originates from a man aged 25 to 45 in good health. The sample consisted of blood. The CDR3 sequence: CASSLYQGRGDQYF. In nucleotides, the CDR3 is TGTGCCAGCAGCTTATACCAAGGACGGGGAGATCAGTACTTC. Using reference TRBV7-6 and TRBJ2-4 for the parts outside the CDR3, the full variable domain is GAGVSQSPRYKVTKRGQDVALRCDPISGHVSLYWYRQALGQGPEFLTYFNYEAQQDKSGLPNDRFSAERPEGSISTLTIQRTEQRDSAMYRCASSLYQGRGDQYFGAGTRLSVL.